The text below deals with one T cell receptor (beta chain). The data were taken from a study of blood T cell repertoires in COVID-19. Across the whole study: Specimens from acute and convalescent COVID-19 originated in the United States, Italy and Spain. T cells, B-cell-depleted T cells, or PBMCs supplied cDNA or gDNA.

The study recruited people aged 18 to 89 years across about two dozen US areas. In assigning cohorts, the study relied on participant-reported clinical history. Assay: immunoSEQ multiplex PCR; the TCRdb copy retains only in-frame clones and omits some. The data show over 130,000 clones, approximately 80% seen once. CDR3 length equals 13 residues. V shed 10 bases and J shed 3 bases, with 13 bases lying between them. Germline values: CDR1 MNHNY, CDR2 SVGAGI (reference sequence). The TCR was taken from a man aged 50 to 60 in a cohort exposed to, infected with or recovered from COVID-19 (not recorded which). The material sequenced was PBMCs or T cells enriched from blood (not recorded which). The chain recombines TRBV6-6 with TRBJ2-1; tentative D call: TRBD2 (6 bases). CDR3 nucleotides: TGTGCCACCCGGGGGTACCTCTACAATGAGCAGTTCTTC. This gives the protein CATRGYLYNEQFF.